The clone carrying this T cell receptor beta chain was counted only a few times. The target antigen is unknown. This specimen comes from a study of beta chain features in type 1 diabetes. Study-wide background: No age, gender or cell yield differences were seen between patients and healthy donors. Whole-study results and caveats: An over-representation of cells with high TCR expression could result from cDNA sequencing.

This CDR3 has 15 residues. CDR1 is LNHDA, CDR2 SQIVND, per germline (reference sequence). Trimming took 4 bases from V and 6 from J; bases not matched to a gene: 5. As every portion of the isolated RNA was reverse transcribed, the sequencing read expressed TCRB transcripts. The data were produced by immunoSEQ multiplex PCR, yet TCRdb's version contains in-frame clones alone and is incomplete. The sample has roughly 450,000 clones, about an eighth seen once; the top ten hold approximately 0.05%. The clonotype originates from a woman aged 18 to 35 in good health. The sequenced sample consisted of naive CD4+ T cells from blood. V gene TRBV19 combines with J gene TRBJ2-3, with TRBD2 identical over 12 bases. The DNA for the CDR3 is TGTGCCAGTAGTAGACTAGCGGGAGACGGGGATACGCAGTATTTT. Translated, it gives CASSRLAGDGDTQYF.